The source of this T cell receptor (beta chain) is a study of T cells in Graves' hyperthyroidism and ophthalmopathy. A note on this clonotype: What it binds is not known.

Study conclusions and caveats: Blood held most thyroid clonotypes expanded above 0.001 frequency.

CDR3 length: 12 amino acids. The V gene lost 7 bases and the J gene lost 3 bases, with 9 bases spanning the gap. Germline V gives CDR1 ENHRY, CDR2 SYGVKD. The CDR3 regions of TCR beta were amplified from RNA transcripts. The TCR CDR3 first-round RT-PCR relied on the HTBI primer set. Using its own MiXCR run on the multiplex PCR reads, TCRdb lists one record per CDR3 protein. There are about 400,000 distinct CDR3 sequences in the sample; roughly 14% occur only once, and about 14% lies in the top ten. The chain combines TRBV10-3 with TRBJ1-1, with D perhaps TRBD1 (5 bases). This TCR came from a woman under 30 with Graves' hyperthyroidism. Sequenced: blood. CDR3 sequence (DNA): TGTGCCATCAAAACAGGCTACACTGAAGCTTTCTTT. This sequence encodes CAIKTGYTEAFF.